A selection of T cell receptor beta chains follows, all from one sample in a study of T cells after yellow fever vaccination. TCRdb reanalysed the 5' RACE reads using MiXCR and keeps one entry per CDR3 protein. Among roughly 63,000 distinct CDR3 sequences, approximately 7.4% were seen once, and the ten largest hold less than 40%. This specimen was CD8+ T cells sorted from PBMCs, taken 15 days after the yellow fever booster vaccination. The origin of the receptors is a young man who received the YFV17D yellow fever vaccine. The conserved cysteine and the conserved F or W are not part of the CDR3 here. Some rows mark clone size as missing; the rest say once, few, many or name a class of expanded clone.

TRBJ2-1,NA,TRBV20-1,SASGIAGGPRAHNEQF
TRBJ2-7,many,TRBV4-3,ASSQGRQGPNEQY
TRBJ2-7,many,TRBV9,ASSVGSSGRADEQY
TRBJ2-3,many,TRBV4-3,ASSQDHLRGGLTDTQY
TRBJ1-1,many,TRBV27,ASSLSAGAENTEAF
TRBJ2-3,many,TRBV2,ASSWTSSTDTQY
TRBJ2-7,few,TRBV23-1,ASSQRQGGSYEQY
TRBJ2-7,few,TRBV29-1,SVEASGRSYEQY
TRBJ1-5,NA,TRBV27,ASSPREVHSNQPQH
TRBJ2-7,many,TRBV6-5,ASSFGGRYEQY
TRBJ2-1,many,TRBV29-1,SVRGGIQRPYNEQF
TRBJ2-1,many,TRBV15,ATSRPRNNEQF
TRBJ1-1,many,TRBV10-3,AISGGQVPEAF
TRBJ1-3,many,TRBV10-3,ATTGGNTIY
TRBJ2-7,many,TRBV7-9,AIAGQGAAYEQY
TRBJ2-1,many,TRBV7-7,ASSPPGANYNEQF
TRBJ2-1,many,TRBV25-1,ASSNDRGQGNEQF
TRBJ2-7,NA,TRBV5-6,ASSGSGSHSSYEQY
TRBJ2-7,many,TRBV20-1,SAGPAGDGDEQY
TRBJ2-5,many,TRBV5-6,ASSLDTDQETQY
TRBJ2-1,many,TRBV7-2,ASTIMAEQF
TRBJ1-1,many,TRBV6-2/TRBV6-3,ASIQAGGEAF
TRBJ2-7,NA,TRBV23-1,ASSPTQGIPAYEQY
TRBJ2-7,NA,TRBV19,ASSLVAQGGFTEQY
TRBJ2-7,many,TRBV5-1,ASSLEATSYEQY
TRBJ1-6,many,TRBV2,ASGLGFESFNSPLH
TRBJ2-1,many,TRBV4-3,ASSQDGQAGSYNEQF
TRBJ2-7,many,TRBV12-3/TRBV12-4,ASTLRVVAGGVSYEQY
TRBJ2-7,many,TRBV29-1,SVDPTGGAYEQY
TRBJ2-7,few,TRBV7-9,ASSSREREQY
TRBJ2-1,many,TRBV12-3/TRBV12-4,ASRAGQGSYNEQF
TRBJ2-7,many,TRBV9,ASSETGGKYEQY
TRBJ2-1,many,TRBV29-1,SVASGRAGV
TRBJ2-7,many,TRBV27,ASSWLASGRSYEQY
TRBJ2-1,many,TRBV27,ASSPTSGVSYNEQF